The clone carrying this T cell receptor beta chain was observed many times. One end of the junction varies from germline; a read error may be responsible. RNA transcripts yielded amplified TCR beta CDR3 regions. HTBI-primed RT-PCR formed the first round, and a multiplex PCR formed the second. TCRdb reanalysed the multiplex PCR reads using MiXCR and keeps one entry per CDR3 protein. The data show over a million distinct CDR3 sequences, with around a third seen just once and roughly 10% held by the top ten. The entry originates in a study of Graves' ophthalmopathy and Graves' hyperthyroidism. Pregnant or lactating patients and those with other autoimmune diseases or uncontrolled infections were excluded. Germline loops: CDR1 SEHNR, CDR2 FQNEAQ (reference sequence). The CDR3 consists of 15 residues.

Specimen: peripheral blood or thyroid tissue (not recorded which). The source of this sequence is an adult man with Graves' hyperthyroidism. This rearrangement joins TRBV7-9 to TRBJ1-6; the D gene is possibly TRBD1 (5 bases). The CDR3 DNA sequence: TGTGCCAACAGCGGAGAGGACACTTATAATTCACCCCTCCACTTT. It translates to CANSGEDTYNSPLHF.